This entry is about one TCR beta chain. The data were obtained in a study of post-analysis software for immune sequencing data. Each TCR beta cDNA library carried unique molecular identifiers. A population of about 0.95 to 11 million T cells gave rise to about half a million cDNA molecules. Each CDR3 protein is one row after TCRdb ran MiXCR on the PCR reads. The sample has some 240,000 distinct CDR3 sequences; just over 35% are singletons. Material for sequencing was blood. The sequence was obtained from a girl aged 5-17 years with multiple sclerosis.

The CDR3 nucleotides are TGTGCCAGCAGCACACGACAGGGCTATAATTCACCCCTCCACTTT. Amino acid sequence: CASSTRQGYNSPLHF. The chain uses TRBV7-2 and TRBJ1-6, with TRBD1 identical over 7 bases. In germline, CDR1 is SGHTA, CDR2 FQGNSA. With 5 bases clipped from V and 3 bases from J, the junction kept 4 bases outside the gene matches. The CDR3 loop spans 15 amino acids. Full variable domain (outside the CDR3, taken from reference TRBV7-2 and TRBJ1-6): GAGVSQSPSNKVTEKGKDVELRCDPISGHTALYWYRQSLGQGLEFLIYFQGNSAPDKSGLPSDRFSAERTGGSVSTLTIQRTQQEDSAVYLCASSTRQGYNSPLHFGNGTRLTVT.